The rows below give T cell receptor beta chains drawn from one sample of a study of T cell responses to AZD1222 COVID-19 vaccine. The protocol was immunoSEQ multiplex PCR, while the TCRdb copy is restricted to in-frame clones and leaves out a portion. Of roughly 67,000 clones listed, 80% to 90% were seen once; the top ten hold under 30%. The specimen comprised peripheral blood, sampled 28 days after the second AZD1222 dose. These receptors were collected from an adult who received the AZD1222 COVID-19 vaccine. Both conserved end residues are part of each CDR3. A D gene is named only where the DNA matches it firmly.

len: 13
d_gene: TRBD1
j_gene: TRBJ1-2
v_gene: TRBV6-5
CDR3aa: CASTRQGRYGYTF
CDR3nt: TGTGCCAGCACCCGACAGGGCCGCTATGGCTACACCTTC

len: 15
d_gene: -
j_gene: TRBJ1-4
v_gene: TRBV9
CDR3aa: CASSVGVQSNEKLFF
CDR3nt: TGTGCCAGCAGCGTAGGAGTACAGTCCAATGAAAAACTGTTTTTT

len: 14
d_gene: -
j_gene: TRBJ1-2
v_gene: TRBV28
CDR3aa: CASSFGLMNYGYTF
CDR3nt: TGTGCCAGCAGTTTCGGGCTGATGAACTATGGCTACACCTTC

len: 14
d_gene: -
j_gene: TRBJ2-2
v_gene: TRBV5-4
CDR3aa: CASSLEGGTGELFF
CDR3nt: TGTGCCAGCAGCTTGGAAGGAGGGACCGGGGAGCTGTTTTTT

len: 17
d_gene: -
j_gene: TRBJ1-3
v_gene: TRBV14
CDR3aa: CASSQDFWQGQGNTIYF
CDR3nt: TGTGCCAGCAGCCAAGATTTCTGGCAGGGGCAAGGAAACACCATATATTTT

len: 15
d_gene: -
j_gene: TRBJ1-4
v_gene: TRBV14
CDR3aa: CASSQDGMINEKLFF
CDR3nt: TGTGCCAGCAGCCAAGATGGGATGATTAATGAAAAACTGTTTTTT

len: 13
d_gene: -
j_gene: TRBJ2-3
v_gene: TRBV4-2
CDR3aa: CASSQDWADTQYF
CDR3nt: TGTGCCAGCAGCCAAGATTGGGCCGATACGCAGTATTTT

len: 14
d_gene: -
j_gene: TRBJ2-2
v_gene: TRBV14
CDR3aa: CASSQGARTGELFF
CDR3nt: TGTGCCAGCAGCCAAGGGGCACGCACCGGGGAGCTGTTTTTT

len: 12
d_gene: -
j_gene: TRBJ2-2
v_gene: TRBV9
CDR3aa: CASSPNTGELFF
CDR3nt: TGTGCCAGCAGCCCGAACACCGGGGAGCTGTTTTTT

len: 15
d_gene: -
j_gene: TRBJ2-3
v_gene: TRBV19
CDR3aa: CASSMGSPSTDTQYF
CDR3nt: TGTGCCAGTAGTATGGGGAGTCCTAGCACAGATACGCAGTATTTT

len: 14
d_gene: -
j_gene: TRBJ1-3
v_gene: TRBV5-1
CDR3aa: CASSSQGPGNTIYF
CDR3nt: TGCGCCAGCAGTTCTCAGGGACCTGGAAACACCATATATTTT

len: 13
d_gene: -
j_gene: TRBJ2-2
v_gene: TRBV7-3
CDR3aa: CASSLTWPGELFF
CDR3nt: TGTGCCAGCAGCTTGACATGGCCGGGGGAGCTGTTTTTT

len: 16
d_gene: -
j_gene: TRBJ2-2
v_gene: TRBV7-3
CDR3aa: CASSSRPSISGGELFF
CDR3nt: TGTGCCAGCAGTTCTCGACCCTCGATTAGCGGCGGGGAGCTGTTTTTT

len: 16
d_gene: TRBD2
j_gene: TRBJ2-3
v_gene: TRBV4-2
CDR3aa: CASSQETGGSTDTQYF
CDR3nt: TGTGCCAGCAGCCAAGAAACGGGAGGTTCCACAGATACGCAGTATTTT

len: 15
d_gene: TRBD1
j_gene: TRBJ2-7
v_gene: TRBV6-5
CDR3aa: CASSSPGQGNYEQYF
CDR3nt: TGTGCCAGCAGTTCGCCGGGACAGGGAAATTACGAGCAGTACTTC